This TCR beta chain is from a study of beta chain features in type 1 diabetes. Study summary: Patient and healthy donor groups were alike in age, gender and cell yields.

This clone was observed a handful of times. The antigen remains unidentified. Sorting that relied on CD45RO/CCR7/CD25/CD127/CD95/CD27 yielded CD4+ naive, central memory, regulatory and stem cell-like memory cells. V dropped 5 bases and J dropped 7 bases, with 15 bases sitting between them. The CDR3 runs to 14 residues. Germline V gene sequence: CDR1 SGHTA, CDR2 FQGNSA. Overall study results and limits: Among type 1 diabetes patients, VDJ junctions had fewer insertions and more deletions. Among patients with Type 1 diabetes, TCRB CDR3s were moderately but significantly shorter in every one of the four CD4+ subsets.

Since all of the isolated RNA was reverse transcribed, expressed TCRB transcripts were what got sequenced. Sequenced by immunoSEQ multiplex PCR; TCRdb stores in-frame clones only, minus some. Found here are about 360,000 clones, roughly 12% of them singletons; the top ten hold roughly 0.017%. V gene TRBV7-2 combines with J gene TRBJ1-5; D gene ambiguous. The sample was naive CD4+ T cells from blood. This receptor was identified in a man younger than 35 in good health. CDR3 loop: CASSAVPGSQPQHF. DNA for the CDR3: TGTGCCAGCAGCGCCGTACCGGGTTCGCAGCCCCAGCATTTT.